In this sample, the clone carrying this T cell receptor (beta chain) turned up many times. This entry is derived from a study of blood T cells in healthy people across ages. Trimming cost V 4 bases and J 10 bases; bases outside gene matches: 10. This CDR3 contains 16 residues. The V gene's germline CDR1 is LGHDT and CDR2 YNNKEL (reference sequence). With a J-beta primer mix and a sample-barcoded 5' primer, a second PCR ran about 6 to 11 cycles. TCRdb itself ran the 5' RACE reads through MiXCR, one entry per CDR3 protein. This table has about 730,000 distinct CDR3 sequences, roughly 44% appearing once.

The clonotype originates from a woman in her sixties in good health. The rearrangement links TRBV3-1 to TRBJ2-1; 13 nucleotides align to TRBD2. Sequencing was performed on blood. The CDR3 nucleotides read TGTGCCAGCAGCCTCGGACTAGCGGGGGCCGGGGGGGAGCAGTTCTTC. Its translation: CASSLGLAGAGGEQFF.